This record covers a single T cell receptor (beta chain). The antigen remains undetermined. Per the germline V gene, CDR1 is LNHDA and CDR2 is SQIVND (reference sequence). The CDR3 length is 11 residues. V gave up 4 bases and J gave up 5 bases, with 5 bases separating them. The sample is drawn from a study of shared clonotypes between healthy human individuals. Notes on the study in general: Inspection by rarefaction showed sorted-subset sequencing to be incomplete despite large depth. Investigators expected sequencing depth to affect clonotype sharing among donors. Of the naive CD4 clonotypes, around 4.8% were shared across several donors.

TCRdb's copy holds only in-frame clones and misses some; the assay was immunoSEQ multiplex PCR. The repertoire holds about a million clones, less than 85% seen once, with about 1.5% in the top ten. V and J are TRBV19 and TRBJ1-2; no reliable D call. The specimen was memory CD4+ T cells sorted from blood. Indicated subset: CD45RA-negative fraction. The receptor was derived from a man younger than 30 in good health. The CDR3 spells CASSSPYGYTF. DNA of the CDR3: TGTGCCAGTAGTAGCCCTTATGGCTACACCTTC.